Described below is a single T cell receptor beta chain sequence and its context. The antigen is unknown. The sample is drawn from a study of monozygotic twins with inflammatory bowel disease. The study's findings and limits: The inverse Simpson measure of TCRbeta diversity was lower in IBD patients than in healthy co-twins.

Eight distinct reactions (per sample) were used to make the cDNA. Nested amplification of TCRalpha and TCRbeta cDNA involved two PCRs of roughly 17 and 9 cycles. From the 5' RACE reads, TCRdb lists one entry per CDR3 protein and no DNA. The sample table includes roughly 320,000 distinct CDR3 sequences. Sample: blood. The TCR sequence derives from a human donor with ulcerative colitis or Crohn's disease, or a healthy co-twin of an affected twin (not recorded which).

The CDR3 reads CASSFGYRTSGANVLTF. The chain has TRBV28 and TRBJ2-6. The CDR3 is 17 residues long. The germline CDR1 and CDR2 sequences are MDHEN and SYDVKM. Drawing the rest from reference TRBV28 and TRBJ2-6, the complete variable domain is DVKVTQSSRYLVKRTGEKVFLECVQDMDHENMFWYRQDPGLGLRLIYFSYDVKMKEKGDIPEGYSVSREKKERFSLILESASTNQTSMYLCASSFGYRTSGANVLTFGAGSRLTVL.